Below are 21 T cell receptor beta chains sequenced from a single sample in a study of OX40 agonist ivuxolimab in advanced cancers. Only in-frame clones appear in the TCRdb table, and some are missing; sequencing was by immunoSEQ multiplex PCR. The sample yields roughly 74,000 clones, 87% seen once. The source material was CD4+ or CD8+ T cells sorted from blood, sampled in a trial of the OX40 agonist ivuxolimab. The origin of the receptors is an adult with an advanced solid tumor such as melanoma, head and neck, liver or kidney cancer.

The genes are TRBV25-1 and TRBJ1-3; 9 bases match TRBD1. The CDR3 runs 16 residues. Germline trimming cut 6 bases from V and 4 bases from J; bases unmatched to any gene: 10. CDR1 and CDR2 (germline): MGHDK, SYGVNS. CDR3 amino acids: CASREDLGQGGNTIYF. The CDR3 coding sequence is TGTGCCAGCAGGGAAGACCTGGGACAGGGAGGAAACACCATATATTTT.

The chain couples TRBV7-2 to TRBJ2-7; D is possibly TRBD1 (6 bases). The CDR3 length is 15 residues. Trimming took off 3 bases at V and 2 bases at J, with 14 bases between the two ends. The V gene's germline CDR1 is SGHTA and CDR2 FQGNSA. The CDR3 DNA reads as TGTGCCAGCAGCTTGAGGCAGGGGATCCCCTACGAGCAGTACTTC. Amino acids: CASSLRQGIPYEQYF.

The chain links TRBV19 to TRBJ2-7; perhaps TRBD1 as D (6 bases). This CDR3 is built from 13 residues. Germline values: CDR1 LNHDA, CDR2 SQIVND (reference sequence). Trimming removed 3 bases at V and 5 bases at J, with 11 bases between. The chain's CDR3 is CASSMGRGDEQYF. Written as DNA, the CDR3 is TGTGCCAGTAGTATGGGCAGGGGAGACGAGCAGTACTTC.

V gene TRBV6-1 combines with J gene TRBJ1-5; unclear D gene. This CDR3 contains 11 residues. The V end lost 3 bases, the J end lost 7 bases, and 4 bases lay between the germline ends. The germline CDR1 and CDR2 sequences are MNHNS and SASEGT. The CDR3 bases are TGTGCCAGCAGTGAGATGCAGCCCCAGCATTTT. Encoded protein: CASSEMQPQHF.

The CDR3 is CASSLGGAYQPQHF. The CDR3 DNA reads as TGTGCCAGCAGTTTAGGTGGGGCATATCAGCCCCAGCATTTT. The V gene is TRBV28, the J gene TRBJ1-5; D is perhaps TRBD1 (5 bases). Germline CDR1 is MDHEN and CDR2 is SYDVKM. The CDR3 length is 14 residues. V was pared by 2 bases and J by 5 bases, with 10 bases between.

The V call is TRBV5-4, the J call TRBJ1-4; weak D call: TRBD1 (5 bases). Germline V gives CDR1 SGHNT, CDR2 YYREEE (reference sequence). The CDR3 length is 14 residues. V was shortened by 5 bases and J by 2 bases, with 10 bases between the two germline ends. The DNA for the CDR3 is TGTGCCAGCAGGTCAGGGCTCACTAATGAAAAACTGTTTTTT. It specifies CASRSGLTNEKLFF.

The chain joins TRBV6-5 to TRBJ2-2; D gene ambiguous. The germline V and J ends were trimmed by 4 bases and 5 bases, with 8 bases remaining between them. Germline values: CDR1 MNHEY, CDR2 SVGAGI. The CDR3 contains 13 residues. The chain's CDR3 is CASSFQPTGELFF. The CDR3 DNA sequence: TGTGCCAGCAGTTTTCAACCGACCGGGGAGCTGTTTTTT.

The V and J genes are TRBV29-1 and TRBJ2-5; TRBD1 is a possible D gene (6 bases). In germline, CDR1 is SQVTM, CDR2 ANQGSEA. The V end lost 3 bases, the J end lost 7 bases, and 12 bases lay between the germline ends. There are 12 residues in the CDR3. The chain's CDR3 is CSVDRQVGTQYF. In nucleotides, the CDR3 is TGCAGCGTTGATAGACAGGTCGGGACCCAGTACTTC.

The rearrangement uses TRBV5-1 and TRBJ2-7; D possibly matches TRBD1 or TRBD2 (5 bases each). The germline gives CDR1 SGHRS, CDR2 YFSETQ. CDR3 length: 16 residues. V lost 0 bases and J 2 bases, leaving 15 bases between the germline ends. The CDR3 region has the DNA TGCGCCAGCAGCTTGGTAGTATGGGACGCAACCTACGAGCAGTACTTC. The encoded protein is CASSLVVWDATYEQYF.

J is TRBJ1-6 and V is TRBV30; TRBD1 might be the D (6 bases). Trimming cost V 2 bases and J 7 bases, with 12 bases left between them. This CDR3 region has 14 residues. CDR1 GTSNPN and CDR2 SVGIG come from the germline V gene (reference sequence). The CDR3 DNA reads TGTGCCTGGAGTAGGGGGGATCCCAATTCACCCCTCCACTTT. Its protein product is CAWSRGDPNSPLHF.

This chain links TRBV19 with TRBJ2-2; D uncertain. CDR1 LNHDA and CDR2 SQIVND come from the germline V gene (reference sequence). Trimming stripped 7 bases from V and 3 bases from J, with 18 bases between. The CDR3 runs to 16 residues. The CDR3 sequence: CASTSIWGSHTGELFF. CDR3 coding DNA: TGTGCCAGTACCAGTATCTGGGGTTCCCACACCGGGGAGCTGTTTTTT.

This chain's CDR3 is CASSQLLREKLFF. CDR3 DNA: TGCGCCAGCAGCCAACTTCTCAGGGAAAAACTGTTTTTT. The chain joins TRBV4-1 to TRBJ1-4; the D is unclear. The CDR3 has 13 residues. V dropped 2 bases and J dropped 8 bases, with 9 bases sitting between them. Germline CDR1 and CDR2: MGHRA and YSYEKL.

The chain employs TRBV4-1 and TRBJ1-5, with D unclear. The CDR3 contains 13 residues. V shed 1 base and J shed 1 base, with 2 bases lying between them. Germline CDR1 is MGHRA and CDR2 is YSYEKL. The CDR3 region is CASSQGSNQPQHF. CDR3 coding DNA: TGCGCCAGCAGCCAAGGAAGCAATCAGCCCCAGCATTTT.

The chain couples TRBV10-2 to TRBJ1-2; D may be TRBD1 (5 bases). Per the germline V gene, CDR1 is WSHSY and CDR2 is SAAADI. V was cut by 3 bases and J by 4 bases, with 12 bases left in between. CDR3 size: 14 residues. CDR3 sequence reads: CASSDGGNGYGYTF. CDR3 in DNA: TGCGCCAGCAGTGATGGGGGGAATGGCTATGGCTACACCTTC.

The chain carries TRBV7-9 and TRBJ2-3, with TRBD2 matching over 11 bases. J lost 0 bases, V lost 6 bases, and 5 bases had no gene match. The CDR3 consists of 16 residues. Germline V lookup: CDR1 SEHNR, CDR2 FQNEAQ (reference sequence). CDR3 bases: TGTGCCAGCAGAGGGCGACTAGCGGGAAGCACAGATACGCAGTATTTT. Its protein product is CASRGRLAGSTDTQYF. The full variable domain, in which reference TRBV7-9 and TRBJ2-3 provide the parts outside the CDR3, is DTGVSQNPRHKITKRGQNVTFRCDPISEHNRLYWYRQTLGQGPEFLTYFQNEAQLEKSRLLSDRFSAERPKGSFSTLEIQRTEQGDSAMYLCASRGRLAGSTDTQYFGPGTRLTVL.

About this clone: The junction departs from the called germline gene at one end, perhaps through a read error. J is TRBJ2-3 and V is TRBV6-4; D gene ambiguous. The CDR3 loop spans 11 amino acids. Germline-derived CDR1 and CDR2 are MRHNA and SNTAGT. The CDR3 is CASCERDTQYF. The CDR3 DNA sequence: TGTGCCAGCTGTGAGAGGGATACGCAGTATTTT.

J is TRBJ1-5 and V is TRBV30; D is perhaps TRBD1 (5 bases). There are 13 residues in the CDR3. V was cut by 7 bases and J by 5 bases, with 15 bases left in between. Looked up from germline, CDR1 is GTSNPN and CDR2 is SVGIG (reference sequence). DNA of the CDR3: TGTGCCTCCTCCACTGGGGGTTATCAGCCCCAGCATTTT. Protein: CASSTGGYQPQHF. The full variable domain, in which reference TRBV30 and TRBJ1-5 provide the parts outside the CDR3, is SQTIHQWPATLVQPVGSPLSLECTVEGTSNPNLYWYRQAAGRGLQLLFYSVGIGQISSEVPQNLSASRPQDRQFILSSKKLLLSDSGFYLCASSTGGYQPQHFGDGTRLSIL.

About this clone: A read error may produce the germline difference seen at one junction end. The chain is built from TRBV7-7 and TRBJ2-1; 8 nucleotides agree with TRBD2. CDR1 is SSHAT, CDR2 FNYEAQ, per germline (reference sequence). This CDR3 has 13 amino acids. The DNA of the CDR3 is TGTGCTAGCAGCTCCACTAGCGGCAATGAGCAGTTCTTC. It translates to CASSSTSGNEQFF.

The chain links TRBV7-9 to TRBJ2-1; D gene ambiguous. In germline, CDR1 is SEHNR, CDR2 FQNEAQ (reference sequence). Between the trimmed V and J ends, which lost 7 bases and 0 bases, there was a span of 13 bases. The CDR3 runs 15 residues. The CDR3 DNA reads as TGTGCCAGCACCAAGGGCGTGAGCTCCTACAATGAGCAGTTCTTC. Its translation: CASTKGVSSYNEQFF.

The rearrangement uses TRBV5-1 and TRBJ2-7; D is ambiguous. V lost 1 base and J lost 0, with 8 bases in between. Germline V CDR1 and CDR2: SGHRS, YFSETQ. CDR3 length equals 14 residues. The CDR3 is CASSLQPSSYEQYF. The CDR3 region has the DNA TGCGCCAGCAGCTTGCAGCCTTCCTCCTACGAGCAGTACTTC.

The V gene is TRBV30, the J gene TRBJ2-7; 9 bases map to TRBD1. This CDR3 is 15 amino acids long. V lost 3 bases and J lost 5; bases outside the gene matches: 11. Germline values: CDR1 GTSNPN, CDR2 SVGIG (reference sequence). The CDR3 protein is CAWRSRDRVFDEQYF. The CDR3 bases are TGTGCCTGGAGATCCCGGGACAGGGTCTTCGACGAGCAGTACTTC.